These T cell receptor beta chains were read from a single sample in a study of T-cell memory formation after mild COVID-19. TCRdb fed the 5' RACE reads into MiXCR, producing one record per CDR3 protein. The table includes 160,000 or so distinct CDR3 sequences, about 28% detected once. The sample taken for sequencing was PBMCs or a T cell subset sorted from them (not recorded which). The source is an adult woman who had mild COVID-19 (a few samples of this study predate the infection). Cell type and time point are not known. The CDR3 runs from the conserved cysteine through the conserved F or W. D genes are given only for firm matches. Only part of the rows carry a size: once, few, many, or a class if the clone is expanded.

D gene,clone size,V gene,J gene,CDR3 DNA,CDR3 protein
.,.,TRBV20-1,TRBJ1-5,TGCAGTGCTCAAGACACCCATAGCAATCAGCCCCAGCATTTT,CSAQDTHSNQPQHF
TRBD2,.,TRBV7-2,TRBJ2-7,TGTGCCAGCAGCCCACAGATACTAGCGGGAGGACGGGAGCAGTACTTC,CASSPQILAGGREQYF
.,few,TRBV6-5,TRBJ1-1,TGTGCCAGCAGTTCCTCCGCCGGGACTGAAGCTTTCTTT,CASSSSAGTEAFF
TRBD2,.,TRBV29-1,TRBJ2-5,TGCAGCGTTGAGACGGGAGGGCCGGAGACCCAGTACTTC,CSVETGGPETQYF
.,many,TRBV30,TRBJ2-2,TGTGCCTGGAGCCCATTCTACAACACCGGGGAGCTGTTTTTT,CAWSPFYNTGELFF
TRBD2,.,TRBV10-3,TRBJ2-5,TGTGCCATCAGTGTTGCTAGCGGGAGCGTGGTGGAGACCCAGTACTTC,CAISVASGSVVETQYF
TRBD2,few,TRBV5-1,TRBJ2-1,TGCGCCAGCAGCTCCGGGGGGGGCGGGAGCTCCTACAATGAGCAGTTCTTC,CASSSGGGGSSYNEQFF
TRBD2,few,TRBV4-2,TRBJ2-3,TGTGCCAGCAGCCAAGATACCGGGAGGGCGAATACGCAGTATTTT,CASSQDTGRANTQYF
.,few,TRBV4-2,TRBJ2-3,TGTGCCAGCAGCCAAGAGGATGGCACAGATACGCAGTATTTT,CASSQEDGTDTQYF
TRBD2,.,TRBV5-1,TRBJ2-3,TGCGCCAGCAGCTCGACTAGCGGGAGAATGACAGATACGCAGTATTTT,CASSSTSGRMTDTQYF
.,.,TRBV20-1,TRBJ2-5,TGCAGTGCTAGAGCTGGACAGTCGCAAGAGACCCAGTACTTC,CSARAGQSQETQYF
TRBD2,.,TRBV24-1,TRBJ2-1,TGTGCCACCGGACTAGCGGGACGGTCCTCCTACAATGAGCAGTTCTTC,CATGLAGRSSYNEQFF
TRBD1,.,TRBV18,TRBJ1-3,TGTGCCAGCTCACGCAAGAAGTTTACAGGGGCCTCTGGAAACACCATATATTTT,CASSRKKFTGASGNTIYF
.,few,TRBV5-6,TRBJ1-1,TGTGCCAGCAGCTGGGGGGTGAACACTGAAGCTTTCTTT,CASSWGVNTEAFF
TRBD1,.,TRBV6-2/TRBV6-3,TRBJ2-7,TGTGCCAGCAGCCGGGACAGGGTTGCCTACGAGCAGTACTTC,CASSRDRVAYEQYF
.,.,TRBV7-3,TRBJ2-3,TGTGCCAGCAGCTCCCCTACCGAGGATACGCAGTATTTT,CASSSPTEDTQYF
TRBD1,few,TRBV4-2,TRBJ1-4,TGTGCCAGCAGCCAACCGGGACAGGGGAGTGAAAAACTGTTTTTT,CASSQPGQGSEKLFF
.,.,TRBV7-9,TRBJ1-4,TGTGCCAGCAGGTCCGAAGGTGGACCCAGCTTTTTT,CASRSEGGPSFF
.,.,TRBV20-1,TRBJ1-1,TGCAGTGCACCGAGCGGGGACCTCACTGAAGCTTTCTTT,CSAPSGDLTEAFF
.,.,TRBV7-8,TRBJ1-1,TGTGCCAGCAGCACGAGGACAGAGAACACTGAAGCTTTCTTT,CASSTRTENTEAFF
.,.,TRBV9,TRBJ2-3,TGTGCCAGCAGCGTGGAACCCCTCACGGCAGATACGCAGTATTTT,CASSVEPLTADTQYF
.,.,TRBV7-9,TRBJ2-1,TGTGCCAGCAGCTTAGGTTGGGGCCCTGAGCAGTTCTTC,CASSLGWGPEQFF
TRBD1,.,TRBV2,TRBJ1-2,TGTGCCAGCAGCAACAGGGGGGACTATGGCTACACCTTC,CASSNRGDYGYTF
.,.,TRBV2,TRBJ2-3,TGTGCCAGCAGTGGTCAGGGAAAACGTTTCACAGATACGCAGTATTTT,CASSGQGKRFTDTQYF
TRBD1,.,TRBV5-1,TRBJ1-1,TGCGCCAGCAGGGGACAGGGGTGGACTGAAGCTTTCTTT,CASRGQGWTEAFF
TRBD1,.,TRBV5-1,TRBJ2-2,TGCGCCAGTTCCCCCGGGACAGGGAACACCGGGGAGCTGTTTTTT,CASSPGTGNTGELFF
.,many,TRBV5-1,TRBJ2-3,TGCGCCAGCAGCTTAGGCGGGGGCACAGATACGCAGTATTTT,CASSLGGGTDTQYF
TRBD1,few,TRBV5-1,TRBJ2-7,TGCGCCAGCAGCCGTCCCGGGACAGGGGTCCTCGCCTACGAGCAGTACTTC,CASSRPGTGVLAYEQYF
.,.,TRBV19,TRBJ2-2,TGTGCCAGTAGTCTCAATTTCCGGGAGCTGTTTTTT,CASSLNFRELFF
.,few,TRBV9,TRBJ2-3,TGTGCCAGCAGCGTAGGGGACACAGATACGCAGTATTTT,CASSVGDTDTQYF
TRBD1,.,TRBV12-3/TRBV12-4,TRBJ2-1,TGTGCCAGCAGTCATAAGGGACAGGGTAAGGATGAGCAGTTCTTC,CASSHKGQGKDEQFF
TRBD2,.,TRBV6-1,TRBJ2-7,TGTGCCAGCAGCCCTAGCGGGGGGGCAAATGAGCAGTACTTC,CASSPSGGANEQYF
TRBD1,.,TRBV19,TRBJ1-2,TGTGCCAGTAGTCCGGGACAGCCCCCTTATGGCTACACCTTC,CASSPGQPPYGYTF
.,few,TRBV15,TRBJ1-1,TGTGCCACCAGCCAGAGAGGGAGAATCATGAACACTGAAGCTTTCTTT,CATSQRGRIMNTEAFF
TRBD1,few,TRBV4-1,TRBJ2-7,TGCGCCAGCAGCCAAGGGGACAGGGTGGGCGAGCAGTACTTC,CASSQGDRVGEQYF
.,few,TRBV27,TRBJ2-3,TGTGCCAGCAACGGTGGGCGGGGGCCTTACACAGATACGCAGTATTTT,CASNGGRGPYTDTQYF
.,few,TRBV6-2/TRBV6-3,TRBJ2-2,TGTGCCAGCAGTTACCCCACTCGCATCGAAGGCGGGGAGCTGTTTTTT,CASSYPTRIEGGELFF
.,few,TRBV12-3/TRBV12-4,TRBJ2-3,TGTGCCAGCAGCAGGGGGGCTGTCAACACAGATACGCAGTATTTT,CASSRGAVNTDTQYF
.,few,TRBV2,TRBJ1-5,TGTGCCAGCAGTCTGGACACTAATCAGCCCCAGCATTTT,CASSLDTNQPQHF
TRBD1,few,TRBV6-4,TRBJ1-3,TGTGCCAGCAGGGACAGGAGCTCTGGAAACACCATATATTTT,CASRDRSSGNTIYF
.,.,TRBV9,TRBJ1-3,TGTGCCAGCAGCGTAGGATGGGGCGCCCTTGGAAACACCATATATTTT,CASSVGWGALGNTIYF